This T cell receptor beta chain was identified during a study of blood T cell repertoires in COVID-19. Turning to the study itself: Both acute and convalescent COVID-19 samples were obtained from the United States, Italy and Spain. PBMCs, B-cell-depleted T cells, or T cells provided the cDNA or gDNA that made up the material.

In the original analysis: Reference gene primer amplification gave estimated nucleated cell counts. Produced via immunoSEQ multiplex PCR; TCRdb's table is partial and in-frame only. The V and J calls and clone size are taken from that table; D and trimming were inferred from the DNA. The data contain under 150,000 clones, roughly 80% of them seen just once; the ten biggest clones take up around 1.5%. V was clipped by 1 base and J by 6 bases, with 10 bases between them. The CDR3 runs to 13 residues. Germline V lookup: CDR1 SGHRS, CDR2 YFSETQ. The gene calls are TRBV5-1 and TRBJ1-2, with D perhaps matching TRBD1 (5 bases). The receptor comes from a man between 45 and 60 years old with acute or convalescent COVID-19. The source material was peripheral blood. The CDR3 reads CASSLFSGDGYTF. The CDR3 DNA is TGCGCCAGCAGCTTGTTTTCGGGGGATGGCTACACCTTC.